A selection of T cell receptor beta chains follows, all from one sample in a study of OX40 agonist ivuxolimab in advanced cancers. The table came from immunoSEQ multiplex PCR; TCRdb's copy has only in-frame clones and leaves some out. The repertoire holds tens of thousands of clones, with roughly 90% as singletons. Sequenced material: CD4+ or CD8+ T cells sorted from blood, taken in a trial of the OX40 agonist ivuxolimab. These receptors came from an adult with an advanced solid tumor such as melanoma, head and neck, liver or kidney cancer. Both conserved end residues are part of each CDR3. Each record gives: D gene, J gene, clone size, V gene, CDR3 DNA, CDR3 protein. A D gene is named only where the DNA matches it firmly. Some rows mark clone size as missing; the rest say once, few, many or name a class of expanded clone.

D: -; J: TRBJ2-1; size: -; V: TRBV27; DNA: TGTGCCAGCAGTCTCAACCTAGGTGAGCAGTTCTTC; CDR3: CASSLNLGEQFF
D: -; J: TRBJ2-1; size: -; V: TRBV6-5; DNA: TGTGCCAGCACCGGCCTGGGTTACAATGAGCAGTTCTTC; CDR3: CASTGLGYNEQFF
D: TRBD2; J: TRBJ2-5; size: -; V: TRBV19; DNA: TGTGCCAGTAGGACTAGCGGGAGAGGAGAGACCCAGTACTTC; CDR3: CASRTSGRGETQYF
D: -; J: TRBJ2-7; size: -; V: TRBV28; DNA: TGTGCCAGCAGATGGACTAGGGGGTACGAGCAGTACTTC; CDR3: CASRWTRGYEQYF
D: TRBD1; J: TRBJ2-7; size: once; V: TRBV7-9; DNA: TGTGCCAGCAGCTGGACAGGGGCCCCTTACGAGCAGTACTTC; CDR3: CASSWTGAPYEQYF
D: -; J: TRBJ1-2; size: -; V: TRBV2; DNA: TGTGCCAGCAGTGAAGGAGTCAGGGGTCTCGATGGCTACACCTTC; CDR3: CASSEGVRGLDGYTF
D: -; J: TRBJ2-1; size: once; V: TRBV9; DNA: TGTGCCAGCAGCCTCTCCACTGAGCAGTTCTTC; CDR3: CASSLSTEQFF
D: -; J: TRBJ2-7; size: -; V: TRBV4-1; DNA: TGCGCCAGCAGGGAGGGTAGGGGATACGACGAGCAGTACTTC; CDR3: CASREGRGYDEQYF
D: -; J: TRBJ2-1; size: -; V: TRBV28; DNA: TGTGCCAGCACAGGGTCGAGCTCCTACAATGAGCAGTTCTTC; CDR3: CASTGSSSYNEQFF
D: -; J: TRBJ1-1; size: -; V: TRBV9; DNA: TGTGCCAGCAGCTCAGGACACACTGAAGCTTTCTTT; CDR3: CASSSGHTEAFF
D: TRBD2; J: TRBJ2-7; size: -; V: TRBV28; DNA: TGTGCCAGCAGCGCCGCACCTCTAGCGGACGAGCAGTACTTC; CDR3: CASSAAPLADEQYF
D: TRBD1; J: TRBJ2-7; size: -; V: TRBV5-8; DNA: TGTGCCAGCAGCTTGGGTGTGACAGGGGGGGACGAGCAGTACTTC; CDR3: CASSLGVTGGDEQYF
D: TRBD2; J: TRBJ2-1; size: -; V: TRBV13; DNA: TGTGCCAGCAGCAGGACTAGCGGGGTGTACAATGAGCAGTTCTTC; CDR3: CASSRTSGVYNEQFF